There are a few counts of the clone carrying this T cell receptor beta chain. The antigen is undetermined. A much larger clone lies one base from this, so it may be a read error. The sample belongs to a study of blood T cells in healthy people across ages. Across the whole study: About one barcoded TCR beta cDNA was captured per two T cells. Overall study findings and caveats: In long-lived donors, naive CD4+ cell counts and diversity exceeded those of aged donors.

Every sample had a minimum of 6.5 million PBMCs isolated. The germline V gene encodes CDR1 MNHEY and CDR2 SVGAGI. This CDR3 has 13 amino acids. A second PCR, run for roughly 7 to 11 cycles, used a sample-barcoded 5' primer plus a J-beta primer mix. With 12 random nucleotides, a template-switch adaptor tagged each individual cDNA molecule. One entry per CDR3 protein results from TCRdb running MiXCR on the 5' RACE reads. The sample contains hundreds of thousands of distinct CDR3 sequences, roughly 50% of which appear only once. This sequence was found in a man aged 35 to 55 in good health. The chain links TRBV6-5 to TRBJ2-1; tentatively, D is TRBD2 (5 bases). Sequences were obtained from blood. This CDR3 reads CAGSDSGADEQFF. The CDR3 DNA sequence: TGTGCCGGCAGTGACTCTGGAGCGGATGAGCAGTTCTTC.